This T cell receptor (beta chain) was sequenced for a study of T cell repertoires in cytomegalovirus infection. The J segment lost 2 bases and the V segment lost 5 bases, leaving 3 bases of the junction unmatched. Germline values: CDR1 MNHNY, CDR2 SVGAGI (reference sequence). This CDR3 comprises 15 residues. TCRdb passed the reads through MiXCR, listing each CDR3 protein once. The sample records 490,000 or so distinct CDR3 sequences, about 11% being singletons. The sample holds many counts of this clonotype. This receptor was taken from a human donor in good health (CMV status not recorded). Some clones in this sample may be carry-over from other donors' samples. The specimen was PBMCs. V gene TRBV6-6 combines with J gene TRBJ2-7; 13 positions agree with TRBD2. CDR3 sequence: CASSRLAGGTYEQYF. CDR3 DNA sequence: TGTGCCAGCAGTAGACTAGCGGGGGGTACCTACGAGCAGTACTTC.